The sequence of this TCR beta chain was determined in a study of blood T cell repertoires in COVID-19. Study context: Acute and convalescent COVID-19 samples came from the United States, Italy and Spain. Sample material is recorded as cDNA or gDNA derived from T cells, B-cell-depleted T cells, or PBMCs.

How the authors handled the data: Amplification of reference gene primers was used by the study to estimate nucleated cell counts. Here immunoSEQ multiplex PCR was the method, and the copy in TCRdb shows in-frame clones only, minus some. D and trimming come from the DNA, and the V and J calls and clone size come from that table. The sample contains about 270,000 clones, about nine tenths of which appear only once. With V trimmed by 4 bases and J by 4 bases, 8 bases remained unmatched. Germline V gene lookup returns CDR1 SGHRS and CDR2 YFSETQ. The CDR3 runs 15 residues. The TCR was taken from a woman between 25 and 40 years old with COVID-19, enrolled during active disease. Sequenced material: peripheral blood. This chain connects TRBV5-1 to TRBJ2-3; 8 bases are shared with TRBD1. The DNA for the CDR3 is TGCGCCAGCAGCCGCCAGGGGGCGCAGTCAGATACGCAGTATTTT. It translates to CASSRQGAQSDTQYF.